This T cell receptor (beta chain) stems from a study of shared clonotypes between healthy human individuals. TCRdb's copy holds only in-frame clones and misses some; the assay was immunoSEQ multiplex PCR. Among 2 million to 2.5 million clones listed, roughly 95% were seen once. Broader study findings: The low donor count limited represented genetic and exposure-history diversity.

J gave up 7 bases and V 0 bases, and 15 bases lay outside the gene matches. The CDR3 runs 18 residues. CDR1 and CDR2 from the germline V gene are LGHNA and YNFKEQ. Nashville, Tennessee was home to all donors, who were Caucasian adults. With respect to this clone: What it binds is not known.

The chain recombines TRBV4-2 with TRBJ2-7; TRBD2 aligns across 10 bases. What was sequenced was naive CD4+ T cells sorted from blood. The subset: CD45RA+ positively selected. This TCR derives from a man between 18 and 35 years old in good health. CDR3 in DNA: TGTGCCAGCAGCCAAGATAAGGCTAGCGGGGGAGTTTTGAGTGAGCAGTACTTC. Translation: CASSQDKASGGVLSEQYF.